This T cell receptor beta chain was captured by sequencing in a study of Tregs in tolerant kidney transplant recipients. Overall study results and limits: The small number of patients limits these findings pending further validation. Tregs expanded with activated donor B cells seemed most donor-specific.

Sequencing was performed with immunoSEQ multiplex PCR; in TCRdb, only in-frame clones are kept and a portion is missing. This table has roughly 250,000 clones, more than 65% appearing once. Unstimulated regulatory T cells (CD4+CD25+CD127-), CD4+CD25- non-regulatory cells, CD4 and CD8 cells were FACS-sorted from thawed PBMCs. As for this clone: The antigen is undetermined.

With V trimmed by 2 bases and J by 4 bases, 7 bases remained unmatched. The germline V gene has CDR1 SGHTA and CDR2 FQGNSA. CDR3 length: 15 amino acids. The sample consisted of CD4+ T cells from blood. This chain links TRBV7-2 with TRBJ2-7; the match to TRBD2 covers 8 bases. This receptor was identified in a human donor in good health. In DNA form, the CDR3 reads TGTGCCAGCAGCTTACGATCGGGAGGGCTATACGAGCAGTACTTC. It is translated as CASSLRSGGLYEQYF.